This TCR beta chain was observed in a study of blood T cell repertoires in COVID-19 (dated by TCRdb to the early 2020s). As for the study more broadly: Samples covering the acute and convalescent phases of COVID-19 were provided by collaborators in the United States, Italy and Spain. A de-identified subject ID, COVID-19 status, age in years and sex were almost always included in the sample metadata. Samples came from the ongoing ImmuneRACE study (first 160 participants) plus 1,254 subjects from 6 global collaborators. The material from the prospective study consisted of cDNA or gDNA derived from T cells, B-cell-depleted T cells, or PBMCs. HLA class I and class II types, where available, came from metadata supplied by the sample provider rather than from assay-based typing. The dataset comprised deeply sampled blood TCRbeta repertoires from subjects exposed to, actively infected with, or recovered from COVID-19. The repertoires were made available in a free public database intended to serve as a resource for research on the immune response to SARS-CoV-2. General findings and caveats noted by the study authors: Clinical and demographic metadata were provided uncurated, with the amount varying by source and participant.

TCRbeta CDR3 regions were amplified from genomic DNA using the immunoSEQ Assay, a bias-controlled multiplex PCR. The authors' pipeline ran thus. Nucleated cell counts per sample were estimated from amplification of reference gene primers within the assay. To quantify the absolute abundance of each unique TCRbeta CDR3 rearrangement, sequence reads were collapsed and filtered. For each sample, productive Simpson clonality was calculated by taking the square root of Simpson's diversity index across productive rearrangements. The immuneACCESS repertoire file appears here via TCRdb, limited to in-frame rearrangements. These files lack a portion of the clones; in checked studies, under half of the deficit traces to unresolved V genes, and the cause of the others is not known. V, J and clone size derive from that table, while D and trimming were established from the DNA sequence. This sample comprises about 160,000 clones, around 84% of them detected only once. Nearly 8% of the sample is taken by the ten largest.

This clone was found many times. Its specific antigen is unknown. Per-nucleotide qualities are absent, and no much larger clonotype sits a single base away. In the prospective study, participants were roughly 18 to 100 years old, resided in about two dozen geographic areas of the United States, and were enrolled through a virtual design. To assign participants to cohorts, the prospective study relied on clinical history that participants themselves reported in a screening survey and a study questionnaire. ImmuneRACE Cohort 3 recovered participants were defined by two consecutive negative NP/OP PCR tests, healthcare professional clearance, or symptom resolution. In the prospective study, mobile phlebotomists collected whole blood, serum and a nasopharyngeal or oropharyngeal swab from each participant. Participants in the prospective study had the option to provide additional blood draws and questionnaires over an approximately two-month period. Before DNA extraction, prospective study blood samples were shipped either frozen or at room temperature.

At the junction V is shortened by 4 bases and J by 8 bases; bases outside the gene matches: 9. The CDR1 and CDR2 encoded by the germline V gene are LGHNA and YSLEER. The cysteine opens and the phenylalanine closes a CDR3 of 15 amino acids. Left in the record is the CDR3 DNA by itself, 45 bases read in frame from the first base. The rearranged segments are TRBV4-3 and TRBJ2-1, and 9 junction bases match TRBD1. Sequenced material: PBMCs or T cells enriched from blood (not recorded which). The TCR sequence derives from a woman aged 45 to 65 who had recovered from COVID-19. The CDR3 protein is CASSLEGTGFDEQFF. The sequenced DNA is TGCGCCAGCAGCCTGGAGGGGACAGGGTTCGATGAGCAGTTCTTC.